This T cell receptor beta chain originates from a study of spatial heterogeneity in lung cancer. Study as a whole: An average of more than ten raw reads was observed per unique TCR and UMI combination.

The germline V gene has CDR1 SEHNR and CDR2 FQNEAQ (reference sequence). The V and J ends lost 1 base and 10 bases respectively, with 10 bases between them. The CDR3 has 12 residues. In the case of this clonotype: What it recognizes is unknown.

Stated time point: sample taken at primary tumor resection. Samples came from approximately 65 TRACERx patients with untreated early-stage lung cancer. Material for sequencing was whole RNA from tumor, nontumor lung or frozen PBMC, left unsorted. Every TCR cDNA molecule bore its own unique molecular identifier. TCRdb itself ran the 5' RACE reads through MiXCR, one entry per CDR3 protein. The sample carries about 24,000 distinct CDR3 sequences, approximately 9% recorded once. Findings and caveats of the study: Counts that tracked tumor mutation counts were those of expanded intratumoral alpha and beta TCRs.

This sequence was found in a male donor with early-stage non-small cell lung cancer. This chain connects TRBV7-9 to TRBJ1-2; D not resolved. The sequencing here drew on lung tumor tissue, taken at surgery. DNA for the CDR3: TGTGCCAGCAGCTTAGTTCAGGACGCCTACACCTTC. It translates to CASSLVQDAYTF.